The clone carrying this TCR beta chain has at least ten counts. Germline V gives CDR1 GTSNPN, CDR2 SVGIG (reference sequence). This CDR3 is built from 16 residues. V lost 0 bases and J lost 0, with 13 bases in between. The naive CD8 libraries originated from between roughly 20,000 and 1,100,000 sorted cells and drew on 10%, 30% or 50% RNA. This record comes from a study of molecular identifiers for immune sequencing clone quantification. With listed TCR primers and previously described methods, bulk TCR libraries were prepared. TCRdb re-derived calls from the PCR reads in MiXCR, one entry per CDR3 protein. The profile shows about 640,000 distinct CDR3 sequences, 20% of them singletons.

Sequenced input: naive CD8+ T cells from blood, with Jurkat cell RNA spiked in. Subset indicated: FACS-sorted CD8+CD4-CCR7+CD45RA+ naive T cells. The receptor was derived from a human donor in good health. Some libraries in this study had Jurkat cell RNA spiked in. J is TRBJ2-3 and V is TRBV30; possibly TRBD1 or TRBD2 for D (6 bases each). The CDR3 DNA follows: TGTGCCTGGAGTGTTTTGAGGGGGGTCAGCACAGATACGCAGTATTTT. Its protein product is CAWSVLRGVSTDTQYF.